These 17 T cell receptor beta chains were sequenced from one sample in a study of blood T cell repertoires in COVID-19. The protocol was immunoSEQ multiplex PCR, while the TCRdb copy is restricted to in-frame clones and leaves out a portion. The table includes 270,000 or so clones, 88% detected once. The sequencing sample was made of PBMCs or T cells enriched from blood (not recorded which). The receptors stem from a woman in her thirties or forties with acute COVID-19.

The chain couples TRBV19 to TRBJ2-5; 8 positions match TRBD1. V trimming: 3 bases; J trimming: 5 bases; junction bases outside the gene matches: 2. The CDR3 spans 13 residues. Germline V lookup: CDR1 LNHDA, CDR2 SQIVND (reference sequence). CDR3 in DNA: TGTGCCAGTAGTATGAACAGGGGGGAGACCCAGTACTTC. Protein product: CASSMNRGETQYF.

This clone was observed a handful of times. V usage is TRBV7-3 and J usage is TRBJ2-5; TRBD2 matches at 13 bases. Germline V gene sequence: CDR1 SGHTA, CDR2 FQGTGA. Losses at the gene ends were 2 bases for V and 5 bases for J; bases not matched to a gene: 2. The length of the CDR3 is 15 residues. The CDR3 here is CASSLGLAGVETQYF. The CDR3 DNA reads as TGTGCCAGCAGCTTAGGACTAGCGGGAGTGGAGACCCAGTACTTC. The variable domain in full, with the rest retrieved from reference TRBV7-3 and TRBJ2-5, is GAGVSQTPSNKVTEKGKYVELRCDPISGHTALYWYRQSLGQGPEFLIYFQGTGAADDSGLPNDRFFAVRPEGSVSTLKIQRTERGDSAVYLCASSLGLAGVETQYFGPGTRLLVL.

The rearrangement joins TRBV5-6 to TRBJ2-7; 8 bases map to TRBD1. V gave up 4 bases and J gave up 4 bases; unmatched junction bases: 7. Germline CDR1 reads SGHDT; CDR2 reads YYEEEE. This CDR3 region has 14 residues. The CDR3 bases are TGTGCCAGCAGCGGAGCAGGGGGCTCATACGAGCAGTACTTC. This gives the protein CASSGAGGSYEQYF.

This chain joins TRBV27 and TRBJ1-1, with D possibly TRBD1 on 6 matching bases. Between the trimmed V and J ends, which lost 7 bases and 1 base, there was a span of 16 bases. Germline V gives CDR1 MNHEY, CDR2 SMNVEV (reference sequence). This CDR3 is built from 15 residues. In DNA, the CDR3 is TGTGCCAGCAATAGAGTGGACAGAGAGAACACTGAAGCTTTCTTT. Translation gives CASNRVDRENTEAFF.

A single count supports this clone. The chain links TRBV4-3 to TRBJ2-2; 10 bases are shared with TRBD1. Per the germline V gene, CDR1 is LGHNA and CDR2 is YSLEER. V gave up 8 bases and J gave up 4 bases; unmatched junction bases: 10. The CDR3 totals 16 residues. The CDR3 DNA sequence: TGCGCCAGCCGTGGAAGACAGGGGGCGGTCACCGGGGAGCTGTTTTTT. This translates into CASRGRQGAVTGELFF.

The chain is built from TRBV6-2 or TRBV6-3 and TRBJ2-4, with D possibly TRBD2 on 5 matching bases. CDR1 is MNHEY and CDR2 is SVGEGT in the germline V gene. Trimming left V 4 bases short and J 9 bases short, with 16 bases between. This CDR3 spans 14 amino acids. This chain's CDR3 is CASSLERSFVIQYF. CDR3 nucleotides: TGTGCCAGCAGTTTGGAGCGGTCTTTCGTCATTCAGTACTTC.

The J gene is TRBJ2-2, the V gene TRBV28; 8 nucleotides line up with TRBD1. The junction had 3 bases not matched to a gene; V was cut back by 5 bases and J by 1 base. This CDR3 spans 15 amino acids. CDR1 is MDHEN and CDR2 is SYDVKM in the germline V gene. CDR3 sequence reads: CASSLGQGNTGELFF. The CDR3 region has the DNA TGTGCCAGCAGTCTCGGACAGGGGAACACCGGGGAGCTGTTTTTT.

The V call is TRBV30, the J call TRBJ1-4; D call uncertain. V lost 1 base, J lost 3 bases, and 6 bases lay in between. Looked up from germline, CDR1 is GTSNPN and CDR2 is SVGIG (reference sequence). The CDR3 contains 13 residues. The chain's CDR3 is CAWSAQANEKLFF. CDR3 DNA sequence: TGTGCCTGGAGTGCCCAGGCTAATGAAAAACTGTTTTTT.

This clone has only one observation. The gene calls are TRBV19 and TRBJ1-5, with 7 bases identical to TRBD1. Trimming cost V 4 bases and J 5 bases; bases outside gene matches: 5. The CDR3 sequence is 14 residues long. Germline CDR1 LNHDA, CDR2 SQIVND (reference sequence). The CDR3 protein is CASSRTGGYQPQHF. For the CDR3, the DNA is TGTGCCAGTAGTAGGACAGGTGGGTATCAGCCCCAGCATTTT. Looking up the rest from reference TRBV19 and TRBJ1-5 gives the full variable domain: DGGITQSPKYLFRKEGQNVTLSCEQNLNHDAMYWYRQDPGQGLRLIYYSQIVNDFQKGDIAEGYSVSREKKESFPLTVTSAQKNPTAFYLCASSRTGGYQPQHFGDGTRLSIL.

The rearrangement uses TRBV7-9 and TRBJ2-7; 8 nucleotides agree with TRBD1. Germline assignment: CDR1 SEHNR and CDR2 FQNEAQ (reference sequence). V dropped 7 bases and J dropped 3; count of bases not matched to a gene: 5. This CDR3 is built from 13 residues. CDR3 in amino acids: CASNIGTGYEQYV. Written as DNA, the CDR3 is TGTGCCAGCAACATCGGGACAGGCTACGAGCAGTACGTC.

The rearrangement joins TRBV18 to TRBJ2-3, with TRBD2 as a possible D gene (6 bases). Germline values: CDR1 KGHSH, CDR2 LQKENI. V dropped 1 base and J dropped 1 base, with 6 bases sitting between them. The CDR3 is 14 amino acids. In DNA, the CDR3 is TGTGCCAGCTCACCACGGGGGGGCACAGATACGCAGTATTTT. It specifies CASSPRGGTDTQYF.

There are a few counts of this clone. CDR3 in amino acids: CAWVTGGDSPLHF. The CDR3, as DNA: TGTGCCTGGGTTACAGGGGGCGATTCACCCCTCCACTTT. The V gene is TRBV30, the J gene TRBJ1-6; 9 bases match TRBD1. The CDR3 extends over 13 amino acids. With V trimmed by 5 bases and J by 8 bases, 4 bases remained unmatched. CDR1 and CDR2 from the germline V gene are GTSNPN and SVGIG (reference sequence).

This sequence joins TRBV27 and TRBJ2-1; 7 nucleotides match TRBD1. This CDR3 has 16 residues. Germline V CDR1 and CDR2: MNHEY, SMNVEV (reference sequence). With V trimmed by 8 bases and J by 9 bases, 19 bases remained unmatched. This CDR3 is CASASIKQGLETEQFF. In DNA, the CDR3 is TGTGCCAGCGCAAGTATTAAACAGGGGTTAGAAACTGAGCAGTTCTTC.

This clone has more than one count but fewer than ten. The V gene is TRBV2, the J gene TRBJ1-6; D remains ambiguous. Germline V CDR1 and CDR2: SNHLY, FYNNEI. Trimming shortened V by 3 bases and J by 9 bases, and 15 bases separated the two germline ends. The CDR3 length is 15 residues. The CDR3 DNA reads as TGTGCCAGCAGTGACCCGGGGTCTGGTCGTTCACCCCTCCACTTT. Amino acids: CASSDPGSGRSPLHF.

The chain combines TRBV18 with TRBJ2-7, with a possible D match to TRBD1 (5 bases). CDR1 and CDR2 (germline): KGHSH, LQKENI. The CDR3 loop spans 12 amino acids. V was clipped by 5 bases and J by 3 bases, with 8 bases between them. The CDR3 sequence: CASSDRLYEQYV. The CDR3 DNA is TGTGCCAGCTCAGACAGACTCTACGAGCAGTACGTC.

The genes are TRBV5-1 and TRBJ1-1, with a weak D call TRBD1 (6 bases). In germline, CDR1 is SGHRS, CDR2 YFSETQ. V lost 5 bases and J 0 bases, leaving 11 bases between the germline ends. There are 14 residues in the CDR3. The CDR3 is CASRETGMNTEAFF. DNA of the CDR3: TGCGCCAGCAGGGAAACAGGGATGAACACTGAAGCTTTCTTT. Supplemented by reference TRBV5-1 and TRBJ1-1, the full variable domain reads KAGVTQTPRYLIKTRGQQVTLSCSPISGHRSVSWYQQTPGQGLQFLFEYFSETQRNKGNFPGRFSGRQFSNSRSEMNVSTLELGDSALYLCASRETGMNTEAFFGQGTRLTVV.

This clone was counted a single time. DNA for the CDR3: TGTGCCAGCAGCCAGTACATATTCGACAGCGCTAACTATGGCTACACCTTC. Translated, it gives CASSQYIFDSANYGYTF. V is TRBV14 and J is TRBJ1-2; possible D gene TRBD1, 5 bases. CDR1 SGHDN and CDR2 FVKESK come from the germline V gene. The CDR3 has 17 residues. V shed 3 bases and J shed 0 bases, with 17 bases lying between them. Supplemented by reference TRBV14 and TRBJ1-2, the full variable domain reads EAGVTQFPSHSVIEKGQTVTLRCDPISGHDNLYWYRRVMGKEIKFLLHFVKESKQDESGMPNNRFLAERTGGTYSTLKVQPAELEDSGVYFCASSQYIFDSANYGYTFGSGTRLTVV.